This entry is about one T cell receptor (beta chain). Antigen: not known. This entry is derived from a study of T cell responses to AZD1222 COVID-19 vaccine. Study-level findings and limits: Seropositivity was recorded at baseline in only 6 or 7 AZD1222 recipients. White British people made up most donors, females outnumbered males, and clonal diversity was possibly underestimated. Repertoire sampling occurred only after the peak T cell response. Two doses of AZD1222 preceded a rise in Spike-specific TCR breadth and depth.

Repertoires were generated with immunoSEQ multiplex PCR, while TCRdb's copy carries only in-frame clones and drops some. The sample lists about 130,000 clones, 85% to 95% occurring once. This CDR3 spans 15 amino acids. Germline loops: CDR1 SGHRS, CDR2 YFSETQ. The V end was cut by 1 base, the J end by 1 base, with 9 bases between. The genes are TRBV5-1 and TRBJ1-5, with D perhaps TRBD1 (5 bases). This receptor was identified in an adult who received the AZD1222 COVID-19 vaccine. Sequenced here: peripheral blood, sampled 28 days after the second AZD1222 dose. In DNA, the CDR3 is TGCGCCAGCAGCTTGTTGGCAGGGAGCAATCAGCCCCAGCATTTT. Its translation is CASSLLAGSNQPQHF.